The clone carrying this T cell receptor beta chain was observed a handful of times. Its antigen is unidentified. These data come from a study of beta chain features in type 1 diabetes. Background on the study: The examined sorted cells totaled fewer than 140 million across samples. Study results and limitations: Shorter templates might be favored by PCR, equally in patients and controls. Shorter TCRB CDR3s, moderately but significantly so, were found in Type 1 diabetes patients in all four CD4+ subsets.

Unmatched junction bases numbered 7, after V lost 5 bases and J lost 4 bases. CDR3 size: 15 residues. The germline V gene has CDR1 SGHTA and CDR2 FQGNSA. The whole isolated RNA underwent reverse transcription, so sequencing captured expressed TCRB transcripts. Some 3.3 million reads per sample on average were obtained from naive, central memory and regulatory T cell samples. Sequencing was performed with immunoSEQ multiplex PCR; in TCRdb, only in-frame clones are kept and a portion is missing. The repertoire holds about 340,000 clones, with approximately 9.7% as singletons. Stem cell-like memory, regulatory, central memory and naive CD4+ cells were sorted via CD45RO/CCR7/CD25/CD127/CD95/CD27.

The source is a man aged 25 to 40 with type 1 diabetes. The V call is TRBV7-2, the J call TRBJ2-7; 11 positions match TRBD2. Sequencing was done on a sample of central memory CD4+ T cells from blood. CDR3 DNA sequence: TGTGCCAGCAGCCTTAGCGGGGGGGCTCATTACGAGCAGTACTTC. Protein product: CASSLSGGAHYEQYF. Together with reference TRBV7-2 and TRBJ2-7, the CDR3 gives the full variable domain: GAGVSQSPSNKVTEKGKDVELRCDPISGHTALYWYRQSLGQGLEFLIYFQGNSAPDKSGLPSDRFSAERTGGSVSTLTIQRTQQEDSAVYLCASSLSGGAHYEQYFGPGTRLTVT.